The 22 T cell receptor beta chains below come from one sample, sequenced in a study of T cell clones after liver transplantation. Repertoires were generated with immunoSEQ multiplex PCR, while TCRdb's copy carries only in-frame clones and drops some. Altogether some 40,000 clones are present, about 86% being singletons, with the ten largest covering 2% to 2.5%. Sequencing used CD4+ T cells from blood, obtained 24 months after liver transplant. These receptors were collected from a human patient who received a liver transplant. Part of the T cells may come from the graft donor.

The sample holds one count of this clone. This chain links TRBV2 with TRBJ1-1; no definite D call. The CDR3 runs to 12 residues. V gave up 6 bases and J gave up 1 base, with 6 bases separating them. Looked up from germline, CDR1 is SNHLY and CDR2 is FYNNEI. CDR3 nucleotide sequence: TGTGCCAGCAGACACCCGAACACTGAAGCTTTCTTT. Translation: CASRHPNTEAFF.

J is TRBJ2-5 and V is TRBV11-1; 9 bases match TRBD2. The CDR3 has 15 amino acids. Germline V lookup: CDR1 SGHAT, CDR2 FQDESV (reference sequence). V shed 3 bases, J shed 2 bases, and the junction held 4 bases outside the gene matches. The CDR3 sequence: CASSFSRGGQETQYF. The CDR3 DNA reads TGTGCCAGCAGCTTTTCGCGGGGGGGGCAAGAGACCCAGTACTTC.

The rearrangement links TRBV5-1 to TRBJ2-1; D might be TRBD1 (5 bases). Trimming took 1 base from V and 9 from J, leaving 5 bases between them. Germline V gene lookup returns CDR1 SGHRS and CDR2 YFSETQ. There are 11 residues in the CDR3. CDR3 residues: CASSLRGEQFF. In nucleotides, the CDR3 is TGCGCCAGCAGCTTGAGGGGTGAGCAGTTCTTC.

The genes are TRBV29-1 and TRBJ2-7; possible D gene TRBD2, 5 bases. The germline CDR1 and CDR2 sequences are SQVTM and ANQGSEA. The CDR3 is made up of 13 amino acids. The V end was cut by 1 base, the J end by 1 base, with 8 bases between. The CDR3 coding sequence is TGCAGCGTTGAAGTTACGGGGTCCTACGAGCAGTACTTC. Its translation: CSVEVTGSYEQYF.

V and J are TRBV4-3 and TRBJ2-7; TRBD1 aligns across 9 bases. The V gene end was trimmed by 5 bases and the J gene end by 2 bases; junction bases not matched to a gene: 7. The CDR3 loop spans 15 amino acids. The germline gives CDR1 LGHNA, CDR2 YSLEER. CDR3 coding DNA: TGCGCCAGCAGCGAGAGCCGGGACAGGGCCTACGAGCAGTACTTC. This encodes CASSESRDRAYEQYF.

This clone showed up just once. The gene calls are TRBV18 and TRBJ2-2; D is unclear. CDR1 and CDR2 from the germline V gene are KGHSH and LQKENI. V lost 1 base to trimming and J lost 5 bases, with 5 bases between them. The length of the CDR3 is 13 residues. The CDR3 is CASSPLGTGELFF. The CDR3 DNA follows: TGTGCCAGCTCACCACTGGGGACCGGGGAGCTGTTTTTT. Using reference TRBV18 and TRBJ2-2 for the parts outside the CDR3, the full variable domain is NAGVMQNPRHLVRRRGQEARLRCSPMKGHSHVYWYRQLPEEGLKFMVYLQKENIIDESGMPKERFSAEFPKEGPSILRIQQVVRGDSAAYFCASSPLGTGELFFGEGSRLTVL.

Only one count was recorded for this clone. The V call is TRBV6-5, the J call TRBJ1-1; a possible D gene is TRBD1 (5 bases). CDR1 MNHEY and CDR2 SVGAGI come from the germline V gene. With 5 bases removed from V and 1 base from J, the gap between germline ends came to 14 bases. The CDR3 consists of 15 residues. The CDR3 DNA is TGTGCCAGCAGTCTGCGTTTTGGGGGGAACACTGAAGCTTTCTTT. Residues: CASSLRFGGNTEAFF.

The chain joins TRBV5-1 to TRBJ1-6, with D tentatively TRBD1 (6 bases). The CDR3 covers 14 residues. Germline V gene sequence: CDR1 SGHRS, CDR2 YFSETQ. V was cut by 2 bases and J by 9 bases, with 12 bases left in between. The CDR3 protein is CASSFRDNGSPLHF. CDR3 nucleotides: TGCGCCAGCAGCTTCCGGGACAATGGTTCACCCCTCCACTTT.

The chain joins TRBV28 to TRBJ1-6, with D unclear. This CDR3 has 15 amino acids. CDR1 MDHEN and CDR2 SYDVKM come from the germline V gene. The V end was cut by 1 base, the J end by 2 bases, with 6 bases between. This chain's CDR3 is CASSLYEPYNSPLHF. DNA for the CDR3: TGTGCCAGCAGTTTATACGAACCCTATAATTCACCCCTCCACTTT.

The gene calls are TRBV5-1 and TRBJ1-2; D unresolved. Germline values: CDR1 SGHRS, CDR2 YFSETQ. Trimming removed 0 bases from V and 0 bases from J, with 12 bases in between. The CDR3 covers 16 residues. In nucleotides, the CDR3 is TGCGCCAGCAGCTTGGAGGGAAGGGTCGCTAACTATGGCTACACCTTC. Residues: CASSLEGRVANYGYTF. Variable domain in full (rest from reference TRBV5-1 and TRBJ1-2): KAGVTQTPRYLIKTRGQQVTLSCSPISGHRSVSWYQQTPGQGLQFLFEYFSETQRNKGNFPGRFSGRQFSNSRSEMNVSTLELGDSALYLCASSLEGRVANYGYTFGSGTRLTVV.

The table lists this clone with a few counts. V gene TRBV6-1 combines with J gene TRBJ1-2; D is uncertain. The CDR3 sequence is 15 residues long. The germline V gene encodes CDR1 MNHNS and CDR2 SASEGT. V dropped 2 bases and J dropped 4 bases, with 14 bases sitting between them. In DNA form, the CDR3 reads TGTGCCAGCAGTGAAACCCCGACGGATTTCTATGGCTACACCTTC. This translates into CASSETPTDFYGYTF.

The genes are TRBV4-1 and TRBJ1-5; D uncertain. CDR1 and CDR2 from the germline V gene are MGHRA and YSYEKL. Trimming removed 1 base from V and 4 bases from J, with 14 bases in between. The CDR3 contains 16 residues. This chain's CDR3 is CASSQATSPGNQPQHF. CDR3 coding DNA: TGCGCCAGCAGCCAAGCCACGTCACCTGGAAATCAGCCCCAGCATTTT.

In its sample, this clone was seen a few times. The chain uses TRBV5-1 and TRBJ2-7; D gene unclear. Germline V CDR1 and CDR2: SGHRS, YFSETQ. V was pared by 0 bases and J by 6 bases, with 13 bases between. CDR3 length: 14 residues. The chain's CDR3 is CASSLAGDIGEQYF. In nucleotides, the CDR3 is TGCGCCAGCAGCTTGGCCGGTGACATCGGCGAGCAGTACTTC.

The chain couples TRBV15 to TRBJ1-1; a possible D gene is TRBD1 (5 bases). Germline V lookup: CDR1 LNHNV, CDR2 YYDKDF (reference sequence). The V end was cut by 7 bases, the J end by 1 base, with 10 bases between. There are 13 residues in the CDR3. The CDR3 sequence: CATKRGPNTEAFF. The CDR3, as DNA: TGTGCCACCAAACGGGGCCCGAACACTGAAGCTTTCTTT.

J is TRBJ2-7 and V is TRBV27; 8 bases map to TRBD2. CDR3 size: 13 residues. V trimming: 8 bases; J trimming: 0 bases; junction bases outside the gene matches: 3. Looked up from germline, CDR1 is MNHEY and CDR2 is SMNVEV (reference sequence). CDR3 in amino acids: CASYGGASYEQYF. The CDR3 DNA reads TGTGCCAGCTACGGGGGGGCCTCCTACGAGCAGTACTTC.

The chain couples TRBV11-3 to TRBJ2-3, with a possible D match to TRBD1 (6 bases). The CDR3 is made up of 17 amino acids. V gave up 5 bases and J gave up 4 bases, with 22 bases separating them. CDR1 and CDR2 from the germline V gene are SGHNT and YENEEA. The CDR3 reads CASSHTDRWGTPDTQYF. Written as DNA, the CDR3 is TGTGCCAGCAGCCATACCGACAGGTGGGGGACCCCAGATACGCAGTATTTT.

The V and J genes are TRBV18 and TRBJ2-7; D possibly corresponds to TRBD2 (5 bases). The germline V gene has CDR1 KGHSH and CDR2 LQKENI. This CDR3 comprises 17 residues. V was pared by 2 bases and J by 0 bases, with 17 bases between. The CDR3: CASSPTPTISSSYEQYF. The CDR3 bases are TGTGCCAGCTCACCAACCCCGACTATCTCGAGCTCCTACGAGCAGTACTTC.

V gene TRBV5-1 combines with J gene TRBJ2-2, with D possibly being TRBD2 (6 bases). The V end was cut by 2 bases, the J end by 10 bases, with 15 bases between. From germline, CDR1 is SGHRS and CDR2 YFSETQ. CDR3 size: 14 residues. CDR3 sequence reads: CASSFVGGPEELFF. The DNA of the CDR3 is TGCGCCAGCAGCTTCGTGGGAGGCCCGGAGGAGCTGTTTTTT.

The rearrangement links TRBV30 to TRBJ2-2; 7 bases match TRBD2. J gave up 4 bases and V 1 base, and 12 bases lay outside the gene matches. CDR1 is GTSNPN, CDR2 SVGIG, per germline (reference sequence). The CDR3 has 17 residues. CDR3 nucleotide sequence: TGTGCCTGGAGTGGACATAGCGGGCTGAGGGGCACCGGGGAGCTGTTTTTT. Protein: CAWSGHSGLRGTGELFF.

The chain has TRBV9 and TRBJ1-1, with 9 bases aligning to TRBD1. Germline CDR1 is SGDLS and CDR2 is YYNGEE. The CDR3 extends over 15 amino acids. V was pared by 2 bases and J by 8 bases, with 10 bases of the junction left unmatched. DNA of the CDR3: TGTGCCAGCAGCGTCTTTGACGGACAGGGGAGGGAAGCTTTCTTT. Protein product: CASSVFDGQGREAFF.

The gene calls are TRBV5-6 and TRBJ1-1; 10 positions agree with TRBD1. V lost 7 bases, J lost 4 bases, and 10 bases stayed unmatched. Germline CDR1 is SGHDT and CDR2 is YYEEEE. This CDR3 has 15 residues. The CDR3 DNA reads TGTGCCAGCGGCATGACCGGGACAGGGGCCACTGAAGCTTTCTTT. Translating it yields CASGMTGTGATEAFF.

CDR3 in DNA: TGTGCCAGTAGTATACGGGGCGGGGAGCTGTTTTTT. The encoded protein is CASSIRGGELFF. This chain connects TRBV19 to TRBJ2-2; TRBD2 is a possible D gene (5 bases). The V gene lost 2 bases and the J gene lost 7 bases, with 5 bases spanning the gap. The CDR3 loop spans 12 amino acids. Germline CDR1 is LNHDA and CDR2 is SQIVND (reference sequence).